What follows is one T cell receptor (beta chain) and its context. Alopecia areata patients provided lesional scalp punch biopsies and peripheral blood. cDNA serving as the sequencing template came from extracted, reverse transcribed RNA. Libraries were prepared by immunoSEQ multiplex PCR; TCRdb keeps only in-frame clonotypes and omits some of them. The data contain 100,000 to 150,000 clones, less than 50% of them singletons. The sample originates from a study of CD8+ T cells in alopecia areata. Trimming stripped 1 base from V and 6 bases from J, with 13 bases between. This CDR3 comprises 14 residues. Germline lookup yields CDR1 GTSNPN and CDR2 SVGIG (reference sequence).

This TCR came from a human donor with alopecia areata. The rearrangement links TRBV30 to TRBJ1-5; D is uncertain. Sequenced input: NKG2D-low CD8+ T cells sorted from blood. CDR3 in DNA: TGTGCCTGGAGTGCAAGAACGGACCTTCAGCCCCAGCATTTT. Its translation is CAWSARTDLQPQHF.